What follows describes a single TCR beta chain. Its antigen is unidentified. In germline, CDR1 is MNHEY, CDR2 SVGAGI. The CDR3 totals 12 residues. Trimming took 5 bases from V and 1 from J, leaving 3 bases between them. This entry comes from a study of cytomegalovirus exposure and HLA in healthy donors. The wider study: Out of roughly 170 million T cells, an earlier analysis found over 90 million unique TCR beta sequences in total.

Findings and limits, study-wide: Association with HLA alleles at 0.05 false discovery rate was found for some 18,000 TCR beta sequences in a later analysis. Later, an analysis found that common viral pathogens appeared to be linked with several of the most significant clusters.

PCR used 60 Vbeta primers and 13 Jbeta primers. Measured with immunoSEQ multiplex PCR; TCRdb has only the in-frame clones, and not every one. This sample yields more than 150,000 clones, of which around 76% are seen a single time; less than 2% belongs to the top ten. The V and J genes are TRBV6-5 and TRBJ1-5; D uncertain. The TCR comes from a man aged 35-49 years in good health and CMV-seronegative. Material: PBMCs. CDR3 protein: CASSESNQPQHF. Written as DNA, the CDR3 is TGTGCCAGCAGTGAGAGCAATCAGCCCCAGCATTTT.